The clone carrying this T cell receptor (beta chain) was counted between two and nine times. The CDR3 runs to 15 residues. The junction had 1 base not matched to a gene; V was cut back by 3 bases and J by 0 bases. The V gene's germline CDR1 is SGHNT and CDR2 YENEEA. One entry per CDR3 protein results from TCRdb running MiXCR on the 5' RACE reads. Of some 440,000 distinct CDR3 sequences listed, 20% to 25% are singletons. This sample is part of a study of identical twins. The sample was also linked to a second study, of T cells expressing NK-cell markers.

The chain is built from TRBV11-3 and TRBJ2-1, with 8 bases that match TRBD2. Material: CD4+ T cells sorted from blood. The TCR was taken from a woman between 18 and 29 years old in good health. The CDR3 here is CASSFLAGSYNEQFF. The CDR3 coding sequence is TGTGCCAGCAGCTTTCTAGCGGGCTCCTACAATGAGCAGTTCTTC.